A selection of T cell receptor beta chains follows, all from one sample in a study of Ad26.COV2.S vaccination and SARS-CoV-2 variants. The data were produced by immunoSEQ multiplex PCR, yet TCRdb's version contains in-frame clones alone and is incomplete. The sample has 200,000 to 250,000 clones; 70% to 90% are singletons. This specimen was peripheral blood, taken in a trial of Ad26.COV2.S vaccine versus placebo. The receptors were sampled from a person between 18 and 60 years old who received the Ad26.COV2.S COVID-19 vaccine or a placebo. The CDR3 runs from the conserved cysteine through the conserved F or W. D genes are given only for firm matches. Not all rows give a size; the values are once, few, many and, for expanded clones, a class.

V gene	clone size	D gene	J gene	CDR3 protein	CDR3 DNA
TRBV19	once	-	TRBJ1-1	CASSGSWGTEAFF	TGTGCCAGTAGTGGGAGTTGGGGCACTGAAGCTTTCTTT
TRBV28	-	TRBD1	TRBJ1-1	CASSSGQGQNTEAFF	TGTGCCAGCAGTTCCGGACAGGGTCAGAACACTGAAGCTTTCTTT
TRBV6-5	few	-	TRBJ2-1	CASSYSDSYNEQFF	TGTGCCAGCAGTTACTCAGACAGTTACAATGAGCAGTTCTTC
TRBV2	-	TRBD1	TRBJ2-5	CASSGQGARETQYF	TGTGCCAGCAGTGGACAGGGGGCGAGGGAGACCCAGTACTTC
TRBV4-1	-	TRBD1	TRBJ1-1	CASSQPGTGVAEAFF	TGCGCCAGCAGCCAGCCCGGGACAGGGGTGGCTGAAGCTTTCTTT
TRBV28	-	-	TRBJ1-2	CASSLASTNYGYTF	TGTGCCAGCAGTTTAGCGAGTACTAACTATGGCTACACCTTC
TRBV28	-	TRBD2	TRBJ2-2	CASSQGLAGRIGELFF	TGTGCCAGCAGTCAGGGACTAGCGGGAAGGATCGGGGAGCTGTTTTTT
TRBV6-4	once	-	TRBJ2-5	CASSAPYQETQYF	TGTGCCAGCAGTGCCCCGTACCAAGAGACCCAGTACTTC
TRBV5-4	-	-	TRBJ2-7	CASSSGSEQGSYEQYF	TGTGCCAGCAGCTCTGGTTCCGAACAGGGTTCCTACGAGCAGTACTTC
TRBV3-1/TRBV3-2	-	-	TRBJ2-7	CASSQDLAVSYEQYF	TGTGCCAGCAGCCAAGATCTCGCAGTTTCCTACGAGCAGTACTTC
TRBV3-1/TRBV3-2	-	TRBD2	TRBJ2-3	CASSQEIPRAGTDTQYF	TGTGCCAGCAGCCAAGAGATCCCGCGAGCGGGAACAGATACGCAGTATTTT
TRBV7-8	-	-	TRBJ1-5	CASSPGWVEINQPQHF	TGTGCCAGCAGCCCGGGGTGGGTAGAAATCAATCAGCCCCAGCATTTT
TRBV9	-	-	TRBJ1-2	CASSVGGGANLGYTF	TGTGCCAGCAGCGTAGGTGGGGGGGCCAATTTGGGCTACACCTTC
TRBV19	-	TRBD2	TRBJ2-7	CASSRTVSGGYEQYF	TGTGCCAGTAGTCGGACCGTAAGCGGGGGGTACGAGCAGTACTTC
TRBV13	-	TRBD2	TRBJ2-7	CASSPGLANYEQYF	TGTGCCAGCAGCCCGGGACTAGCTAACTACGAGCAGTACTTC
TRBV15	-	-	TRBJ1-5	CATSALDSSNQPQHF	TGTGCCACCAGCGCCCTAGACAGTTCAAATCAGCCCCAGCATTTT
TRBV11-2	-	TRBD2	TRBJ2-1	CASTRTSGYNEQFF	TGTGCCAGCACCAGGACTAGCGGCTACAATGAGCAGTTCTTC
TRBV4-3	-	-	TRBJ1-5	CASSQGRQTNQPQHF	TGCGCCAGCAGCCAAGGAAGACAGACAAATCAGCCCCAGCATTTT
TRBV18	-	-	TRBJ1-1	CASSPLDNRGSNTEAFF	TGTGCCAGCTCACCCCTAGATAACCGGGGTTCGAACACTGAAGCTTTCTTT
TRBV4-1	-	-	TRBJ1-4	CASSQRQTFNEKLFF	TGCGCCAGCAGCCAACGACAGACCTTTAATGAAAAACTGTTTTTT
TRBV18	-	TRBD2	TRBJ2-3	CASSSLAGGTGSRAQYF	TGTGCCAGCTCATCCTTAGCGGGGGGAACCGGCAGCCGAGCGCAGTATTTT
TRBV6-5	-	-	TRBJ2-4	CASCSGQDIQYF	TGTGCCAGTTGCTCGGGGCAGGACATTCAGTACTTC
TRBV7-9	-	-	TRBJ1-1	CASSPGSTEAFF	TGTGCCAGCAGCCCAGGGAGCACTGAAGCTTTCTTT
TRBV3-1/TRBV3-2	-	TRBD1	TRBJ1-5	CASSPTGAYQPQHF	TGTGCCAGCAGCCCCACAGGGGCATATCAGCCCCAGCATTTT
TRBV13	-	-	TRBJ2-7	CASSPGAGYEQYF	TGTGCCAGCAGCCCAGGGGCGGGCTACGAGCAGTACTTC
TRBV6-5	-	TRBD2	TRBJ2-5	CASTSGGETQYF	TGTGCCAGCACCAGCGGGGGGGAGACCCAGTACTTC
TRBV11-2	-	-	TRBJ1-1	CASSLDRGVTEAFF	TGTGCCAGCAGCTTAGATCGAGGGGTCACTGAAGCTTTCTTT
TRBV4-2	-	TRBD1	TRBJ2-7	CASSQAGGVDEQYF	TGTGCCAGCAGCCAAGCAGGGGGTGTTGACGAGCAGTACTTC
TRBV19	many	TRBD1	TRBJ1-2	CASSIDSGTGSDYGYTF	TGTGCCAGTAGTATAGACTCCGGGACAGGGAGTGACTATGGCTACACCTTC
TRBV27	-	TRBD2	TRBJ2-1	CASSSLRRLAGLNEQFF	TGTGCCAGCAGTTCTCTCCGGCGACTAGCGGGGCTGAATGAGCAGTTCTTC
TRBV28	-	-	TRBJ1-2	CASSLAANYGYTF	TGTGCCAGCAGTTTAGCGGCTAACTATGGCTACACCTTC
TRBV18	-	TRBD1	TRBJ2-7	CASSSGDRFGEQYF	TGTGCCAGCTCATCGGGGGACAGGTTCGGCGAGCAGTACTTC
TRBV11-2	-	TRBD1	TRBJ1-6	CASSSPRDRTTYNSPLHF	TGTGCCAGCAGCTCCCCTCGGGACAGGACTACCTATAATTCACCCCTCCACTTT
TRBV7-2	-	TRBD1	TRBJ1-1	CASSLGGQGGPEAFF	TGTGCCAGCAGCTTAGGGGGACAGGGCGGTCCAGAAGCTTTCTTT
TRBV27	few	TRBD1	TRBJ2-1	CASSTTDRVHGNEQFF	TGTGCCAGCAGTACAACCGACAGGGTCCACGGCAATGAGCAGTTCTTC
TRBV30	-	TRBD2	TRBJ2-1	CAWSETSGRAGLTNEQFF	TGTGCCTGGAGTGAGACTAGCGGGAGGGCCGGATTGACCAATGAGCAGTTCTTC
TRBV13	-	TRBD2	TRBJ2-7	CASSLGGAGGPYEQYF	TGTGCCAGCAGCTTAGGCGGGGCGGGAGGACCCTACGAGCAGTACTTC
TRBV7-6	-	-	TRBJ2-2	CASSLKRTGELFF	TGTGCCAGCAGCTTAAAACGCACCGGGGAGCTGTTTTTT
TRBV13	-	-	TRBJ1-1	CASKGGLSATEAFF	TGTGCCAGCAAGGGGGGGCTGTCTGCCACTGAAGCTTTCTTT
TRBV27	-	-	TRBJ2-2	CASSLMPANTGELFF	TGTGCCAGCAGTTTAATGCCAGCGAACACCGGGGAGCTGTTTTTT
TRBV11-3	-	TRBD1	TRBJ2-7	CASSSGQGKTYEQYF	TGTGCCAGCAGCTCAGGACAGGGAAAGACCTACGAGCAGTACTTC
TRBV7-9	-	-	TRBJ2-2	CASSSPGGANTGELFF	TGTGCCAGCAGCTCCCCCGGGGGAGCAAATACCGGGGAGCTGTTTTTT